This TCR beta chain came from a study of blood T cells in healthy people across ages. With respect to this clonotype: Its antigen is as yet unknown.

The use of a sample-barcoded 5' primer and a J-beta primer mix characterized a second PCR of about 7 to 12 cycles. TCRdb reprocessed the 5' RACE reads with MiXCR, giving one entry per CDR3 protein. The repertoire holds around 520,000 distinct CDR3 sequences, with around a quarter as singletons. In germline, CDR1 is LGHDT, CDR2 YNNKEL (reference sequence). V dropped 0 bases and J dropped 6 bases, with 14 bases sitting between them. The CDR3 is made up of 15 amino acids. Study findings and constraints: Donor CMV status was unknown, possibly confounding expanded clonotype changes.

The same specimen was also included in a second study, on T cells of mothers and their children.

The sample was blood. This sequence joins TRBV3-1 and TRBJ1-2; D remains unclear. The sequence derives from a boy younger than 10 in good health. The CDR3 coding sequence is TGTGCCAGCAGCCAAGAAGTTAGTCTGGTAGATGGCTACACCTTC. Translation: CASSQEVSLVDGYTF.